This TCR beta chain was documented in a study of T cell responses to AZD1222 COVID-19 vaccine. To note about this clone: Its antigen remains unknown.

Data came from immunoSEQ multiplex PCR; TCRdb stores just in-frame clones and leaves some out. The data contain 140,000 to 150,000 clones, roughly 91% of them singletons. This CDR3 spans 13 amino acids. Between the trimmed V and J ends, which lost 3 bases and 0 bases, there was a span of 8 bases. Looked up from germline, CDR1 is GTSNPN and CDR2 is SVGIG (reference sequence). General study results and limits: As reported, nearly half of all spike-specific TCRs target variant regions that are unmutated. At baseline, just 6 or 7 AZD1222 recipients tested seropositive. In a largely white British group with more females than males, clonal diversity was possibly underestimated.

The sequence was collected from an adult in good health. The chain recombines TRBV30 with TRBJ1-1, with D tentatively TRBD1 (5 bases). The specimen comprised peripheral blood, sampled on day 0 of AZD1222 vaccination. The CDR3 spells CAWSEGVNTEAFF. The CDR3 DNA reads as TGTGCCTGGAGCGAAGGGGTGAACACTGAAGCTTTCTTT.